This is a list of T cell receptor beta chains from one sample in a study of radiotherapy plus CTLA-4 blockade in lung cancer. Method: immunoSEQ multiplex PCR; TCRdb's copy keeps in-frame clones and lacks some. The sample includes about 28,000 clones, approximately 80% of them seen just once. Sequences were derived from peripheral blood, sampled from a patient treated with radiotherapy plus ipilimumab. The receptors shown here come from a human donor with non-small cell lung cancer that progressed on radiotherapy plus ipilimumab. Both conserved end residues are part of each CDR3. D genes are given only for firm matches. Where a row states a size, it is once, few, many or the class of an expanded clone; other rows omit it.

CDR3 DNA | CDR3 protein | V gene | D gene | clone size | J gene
TGTGCCAGCAGCTTTTCCTACAGGGGATCCTACGAGCAGTACTTC | CASSFSYRGSYEQYF | TRBV7-2 | TRBD1 | NA | TRBJ2-7
TGTGCCAGCAGTCTAATAGGGGATGAGAGCACTGAAGCTTTCTTT | CASSLIGDESTEAFF | TRBV9 | NA | NA | TRBJ1-1
TGTGCCAGCAGTAGCGGAACAGATACGCAGTATTTT | CASSSGTDTQYF | TRBV10-2 | NA | NA | TRBJ2-3
TGTGCCAGCAGCGTGGGGACTAGCCAAAGAGGTTACGAGCAGTACTTC | CASSVGTSQRGYEQYF | TRBV11-2 | TRBD2 | NA | TRBJ2-7
TGTGCCAGCAGCGCGAATCAGCCCCAGCATTTT | CASSANQPQHF | TRBV5-8 | NA | NA | TRBJ1-5
TGTGCCAGCAGCGTAGGGGGGCGTAGCGGGGACGAGCAGTACTTC | CASSVGGRSGDEQYF | TRBV9 | TRBD2 | few | TRBJ2-7
TGTGCCAGCAGTCTCGGACTAGCGTCCTACGAGCAGTACTTC | CASSLGLASYEQYF | TRBV6-5 | TRBD2 | NA | TRBJ2-7
TGTGCCAGCAGTGAAATTCGGACAGCCACTGAAGCTTTCTTT | CASSEIRTATEAFF | TRBV6-1 | NA | NA | TRBJ1-1
TGCGCCAGCAGCTCCAACGGGGCGGTGAACACTGAAGCTTTCTTT | CASSSNGAVNTEAFF | TRBV5-1 | NA | NA | TRBJ1-1
TGTGCCAGCTCACAGGTTAAGGGCACAGATACGCAGTATTTT | CASSQVKGTDTQYF | TRBV18 | NA | NA | TRBJ2-3
TGCGCCAGCAGCCGGGACAGTAACACAGATACGCAGTATTTT | CASSRDSNTDTQYF | TRBV5-1 | TRBD1 | NA | TRBJ2-3
TGTGCCAGCAGCGTAGGGGGCCCGAACACCGGGGAGCTGTTTTTT | CASSVGGPNTGELFF | TRBV6-1 | TRBD1 | NA | TRBJ2-2
TGTGCCAGCAGCGCCGACACCTACACAGATACGCAGTATTTT | CASSADTYTDTQYF | TRBV9 | NA | NA | TRBJ2-3
TGTGCCAGCCAGCTGGGGGTGAGCGGCGAGCAGTTCTTC | CASQLGVSGEQFF | TRBV18 | NA | NA | TRBJ2-1
TGCGCCAGCAGCTTGCGAGGGGACTATAATTCACCCCTCCACTTT | CASSLRGDYNSPLHF | TRBV5-1 | NA | NA | TRBJ1-6
TGTGCCAGCAGCTTCGGGAACACTGAAGCTTTCTTT | CASSFGNTEAFF | TRBV7-8 | NA | NA | TRBJ1-1
TGTGCCAGCAGCTTAGGGACCATCCGCACAGATACGCAGTATTTT | CASSLGTIRTDTQYF | TRBV7-9 | NA | NA | TRBJ2-3
TGTGCCAGCAGCGTAGAGCCTAGCGGGAGACGCACAGATACGCAGTATTTT | CASSVEPSGRRTDTQYF | TRBV9 | TRBD2 | NA | TRBJ2-3
TGCGCCACCAGCCGGGGAGAGGGGAACACTGAAGCTTTCTTT | CATSRGEGNTEAFF | TRBV5-1 | NA | NA | TRBJ1-1
TGCGCCAGCAGTTTGATCTCCACTGAAGCTTTCTTT | CASSLISTEAFF | TRBV5-1 | NA | NA | TRBJ1-1